This T cell receptor (beta chain) was identified during a study of T-cell reconstitution after alpha-beta-depleted transplantation in children. The germline V gene has CDR1 SGHRS and CDR2 YFSETQ. The CDR3 contains 15 residues. Trimming at V came to 4 bases and at J to 2 bases, leaving 7 bases not matched to a gene. Many counts were recorded for this clonotype. The TCRbeta library incorporated unique molecular identifiers. TCRdb re-derived calls from the PCR reads in MiXCR, one entry per CDR3 protein. In the table there are some 490,000 distinct CDR3 sequences, around 13% of which are singletons. This rearrangement joins TRBV5-1 to TRBJ2-7; 9 bases agree with TRBD2. This clonotype was obtained from a human donor who donated a stem cell graft to a child with combined immunodeficiency. The material was PBMCs from the stem cell graft donor, obtained from the stem cell graft. The CDR3 DNA reads TGCGCCAGCAGCAGTACTAGCGGGTATGCCTACGAGCAGTACTTC. Translation: CASSSTSGYAYEQYF.